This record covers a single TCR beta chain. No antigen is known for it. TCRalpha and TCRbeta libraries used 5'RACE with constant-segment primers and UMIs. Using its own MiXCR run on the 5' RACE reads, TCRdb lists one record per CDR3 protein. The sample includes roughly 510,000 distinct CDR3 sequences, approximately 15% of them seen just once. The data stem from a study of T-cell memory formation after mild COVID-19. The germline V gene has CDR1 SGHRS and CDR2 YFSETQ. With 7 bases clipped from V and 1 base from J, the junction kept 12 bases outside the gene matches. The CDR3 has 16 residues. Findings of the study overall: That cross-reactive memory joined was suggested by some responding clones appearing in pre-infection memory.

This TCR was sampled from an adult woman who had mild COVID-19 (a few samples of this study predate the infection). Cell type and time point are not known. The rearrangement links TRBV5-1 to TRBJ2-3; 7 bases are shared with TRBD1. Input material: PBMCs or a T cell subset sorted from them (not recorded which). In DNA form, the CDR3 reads TGCGCCAGCTCTTCCCCCTCCGGGACAGGCACAGATACGCAGTATTTT. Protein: CASSSPSGTGTDTQYF.